Listed here are 29 T cell receptor beta chains from one sample, sequenced in a study of T cell responses to AZD1222 COVID-19 vaccine. Libraries were prepared by immunoSEQ multiplex PCR; TCRdb keeps only in-frame clonotypes and omits some of them. The sample has about 88,000 clones, 90% seen once. Here the sequenced sample was peripheral blood, taken 28 days after the second AZD1222 dose. These TCRs come from an adult who received the AZD1222 COVID-19 vaccine.

This chain links TRBV30 with TRBJ2-7; D gene uncertain. V was shortened by 5 bases and J by 0 bases, with 14 bases between the two germline ends. Germline CDR1 GTSNPN, CDR2 SVGIG (reference sequence). The CDR3 runs to 14 residues. The CDR3 region has the DNA TGTGCCTGGCGGACCGGAATAAGCTCCTACGAGCAGTACTTC. Protein sequence: CAWRTGISSYEQYF.

The V and J genes are TRBV27 and TRBJ2-7, with 9 bases that match TRBD1. CDR1 and CDR2 (germline): MNHEY, SMNVEV (reference sequence). Trimming removed 3 bases from V and 5 bases from J; junction bases left unmatched: 2. The CDR3 sequence is 13 residues long. The CDR3, as DNA: TGTGCCAGCAGTTTTGGGGACAGGGACGAGCAGTACTTC. Translated: CASSFGDRDEQYF.

V is TRBV11-3 and J is TRBJ2-2, with TRBD1 identical over 7 bases. CDR1 SGHNT and CDR2 YENEEA come from the germline V gene. J lost 6 bases, V lost 5 bases, and 6 bases had no gene match. The CDR3 has 14 residues. The CDR3 here is CASSPGQHSGELFF. The DNA for the CDR3 is TGTGCCAGCAGCCCGGGACAGCACTCCGGGGAGCTGTTTTTT.

The chain is built from TRBV5-1 and TRBJ1-2, with D tentatively TRBD1 (6 bases). Germline V gene sequence: CDR1 SGHRS, CDR2 YFSETQ. The CDR3 is made up of 14 amino acids. Deletions cut 0 bases from V and 6 bases from J, with 12 bases between. The DNA of the CDR3 is TGCGCCAGCAGCTTGGAACCGACAGGCCATGGCTACACCTTC. As protein: CASSLEPTGHGYTF.

The rearrangement uses TRBV7-3 and TRBJ2-1, with D unresolved. V lost 5 bases, J lost 4 bases, and 18 bases lay in between. The germline V gene encodes CDR1 SGHTA and CDR2 FQGTGA. The CDR3 is made up of 16 amino acids. The CDR3 protein is CASSPDWRRNYNEQFF. CDR3 sequence (DNA): TGTGCCAGCAGCCCAGACTGGCGCAGAAATTACAATGAGCAGTTCTTC.

This clone was seen a single time. This chain uses TRBV30 with TRBJ1-1; D unresolved. Trimming cost V 1 base and J 8 bases, with 8 bases left between them. This CDR3 comprises 11 residues. CDR1 GTSNPN and CDR2 SVGIG come from the germline V gene (reference sequence). DNA for the CDR3: TGTGCCTGGAGTGCTCAAATAGAAGCTTTCTTT. Its protein is CAWSAQIEAFF. The variable domain in full, with the rest retrieved from reference TRBV30 and TRBJ1-1, is SQTIHQWPATLVQPVGSPLSLECTVEGTSNPNLYWYRQAAGRGLQLLFYSVGIGQISSEVPQNLSASRPQDRQFILSSKKLLLSDSGFYLCAWSAQIEAFFGQGTRLTVV.

V and J are TRBV6-5 and TRBJ1-6; D ambiguous. Trimming left V 8 bases short and J 14 bases short, with 13 bases between. This CDR3 region has 11 residues. CDR1 is MNHEY and CDR2 is SVGAGI in the germline V gene. Here the CDR3 reads CASGQRATLHF. As DNA, the CDR3 is TGTGCCAGCGGTCAGAGAGCCACCCTCCACTTT.

The chain carries TRBV5-4 and TRBJ2-7, with 10 bases matching TRBD2. Per the germline V gene, CDR1 is SGHNT and CDR2 is YYREEE (reference sequence). The J segment lost 0 bases and the V segment lost 1 base, leaving 7 bases of the junction unmatched. CDR3 size: 17 residues. DNA for the CDR3: TGTGCCAGCAGCTTGAGTCCAGCGGGGGGGAACTCCTACGAGCAGTACTTC. This codes for CASSLSPAGGNSYEQYF.

The genes are TRBV3-1 (or the pseudogene TRBV3-2) and TRBJ2-2; D not resolved. Germline CDR1 LGHDT, CDR2 YNNKEL (reference sequence). The CDR3 loop spans 13 amino acids. Trimming took off 0 bases at V and 4 bases at J, with 3 bases between the two ends. The CDR3 nucleotides are TGTGCCAGCAGCCAAGATCCCACCGGGGAGCTGTTTTTT. Translation gives CASSQDPTGELFF.

The rearrangement uses TRBV11-3 and TRBJ2-6; D is ambiguous. Germline-derived CDR1 and CDR2 are SGHNT and YENEEA. This CDR3 comprises 17 residues. V was cut by 1 base and J by 2 bases, with 12 bases left in between. CDR3 loop: CASSLGLGIPGANVLTF. The CDR3 nucleotides read TGTGCCAGCAGCTTAGGCCTTGGCATCCCTGGGGCCAACGTCCTGACTTTC.

V usage is TRBV7-2 and J usage is TRBJ2-5; no clear D gene. Per germline, CDR1 SGHTA and CDR2 FQGNSA. The CDR3 has 14 amino acids. Trimming stripped 1 base from V and 0 bases from J, with 6 bases between. As DNA, the CDR3 is TGTGCCAGCAGCTTAGATGGGTACCAAGAGACCCAGTACTTC. It yields the protein CASSLDGYQETQYF.

CDR3 nucleotide sequence: TGTGCCAGCAGTTTATCGGCAGGGAGGGTTGGAAACACCATATATTTT. Translated, it gives CASSLSAGRVGNTIYF. The chain carries TRBV28 and TRBJ1-3; possible D gene TRBD1, 5 bases. Germline V gene lookup returns CDR1 MDHEN and CDR2 SYDVKM. This CDR3 is built from 16 residues. Trimming left V 1 base short and J 3 bases short, with 13 bases between.

The CDR3: CASSEGTEMAEAFF. The CDR3 DNA follows: TGTGCCAGCAGTGAAGGCACAGAAATGGCTGAAGCTTTCTTT. The rearrangement uses TRBV6-1 and TRBJ1-1; D unresolved. V was shortened by 1 base and J by 6 bases, with 12 bases between the two germline ends. CDR3 length equals 14 residues. CDR1 MNHNS and CDR2 SASEGT come from the germline V gene.

This chain uses TRBV2 with TRBJ1-1; 7 bases match TRBD1. The CDR3 is made up of 14 amino acids. In germline, CDR1 is SNHLY, CDR2 FYNNEI. Unmatched junction bases numbered 4, after V lost 6 bases and J lost 0 bases. CDR3 in DNA: TGTGCCAGCAGGGGCGACAGGGTGAACACTGAAGCTTTCTTT. Translating it yields CASRGDRVNTEAFF.

This clone showed up just once. The rearrangement uses TRBV5-1 and TRBJ2-7; no clear D gene. V was pared by 0 bases and J by 5 bases, with 15 bases between. The CDR3 runs to 15 residues. Germline-derived CDR1 and CDR2 are SGHRS and YFSETQ. The CDR3 spells CASSLVPWNKNEQYF. As DNA, the CDR3 is TGCGCCAGCAGCTTGGTCCCGTGGAATAAAAACGAGCAGTACTTC.

The chain carries TRBV10-3 and TRBJ2-7; D possibly corresponds to TRBD2 (6 bases). CDR1 ENHRY and CDR2 SYGVKD come from the germline V gene. CDR3 length equals 12 residues. V shed 11 bases and J shed 3 bases, with 14 bases lying between them. The CDR3 loop reads CAPMGGNYEQYF. The CDR3 DNA sequence: TGTGCCCCCATGGGGGGTAACTACGAGCAGTACTTC.

In regard to this clone: Different DNA sequences within this sample yield the same CDR3. The gene calls are TRBV6-5 and TRBJ1-1, with TRBD1 identical over 7 bases. Losses at the gene ends were 6 bases for V and 3 bases for J; bases not matched to a gene: 4. Germline V gives CDR1 MNHEY, CDR2 SVGAGI. The CDR3 loop spans 13 amino acids. This CDR3 is CASRGGQYTEAFF. The CDR3 DNA reads TGTGCCAGCAGGGGGGGACAGTACACTGAAGCTTTCTTT.

The gene calls are TRBV19 and TRBJ1-2; the D is unclear. Germline V gene lookup returns CDR1 LNHDA and CDR2 SQIVND (reference sequence). With 5 bases removed from V and 4 bases from J, the gap between germline ends came to 14 bases. There are 14 residues in the CDR3. The CDR3 loop is CASSAQVGFYGYTF. DNA of the CDR3: TGTGCCAGTAGTGCGCAGGTGGGATTCTATGGCTACACCTTC.

The gene calls are TRBV15 and TRBJ1-1, with D unresolved. V shed 1 base and J shed 1 base, with 10 bases lying between them. Germline V lookup: CDR1 LNHNV, CDR2 YYDKDF (reference sequence). The CDR3 runs 15 residues. For the CDR3, the DNA is TGTGCCACCAGCAGAGCCGGACCTCAGAACACTGAAGCTTTCTTT. Its protein is CATSRAGPQNTEAFF. The full variable domain, in which reference TRBV15 and TRBJ1-1 provide the parts outside the CDR3, is DAMVIQNPRYQVTQFGKPVTLSCSQTLNHNVMYWYQQKSSQAPKLLFHYYDKDFNNEADTPDNFQSRRPNTSFCFLDIRSPGLGDTAMYLCATSRAGPQNTEAFFGQGTRLTVV.

The V and J genes are TRBV9 and TRBJ1-3; the match to TRBD1 covers 8 bases. Germline V gene data show CDR1 as SGDLS and CDR2 as YYNGEE. The CDR3 covers 17 residues. V trimming: 0 bases; J trimming: 2 bases; junction bases outside the gene matches: 7. The CDR3 loop reads CASSVAPGGFAGNTIYF. In DNA form, the CDR3 reads TGTGCCAGCAGCGTAGCCCCAGGGGGCTTCGCTGGAAACACCATATATTTT. Full variable domain (missing parts from reference TRBV9 and TRBJ1-3): DSGVTQTPKHLITATGQRVTLRCSPRSGDLSVYWYQQSLDQGLQFLIQYYNGEERAKGNILERFSAQQFPDLHSELNLSSLELGDSALYFCASSVAPGGFAGNTIYFGEGSWLTVV.

This chain links TRBV5-1 with TRBJ2-6, with TRBD1 matching over 8 bases. Per germline, CDR1 SGHRS and CDR2 YFSETQ. With V trimmed by 5 bases and J by 0 bases, 10 bases remained unmatched. This CDR3 contains 18 residues. The CDR3 DNA follows: TGCGCCAGCAGTCCCCGGGGACAGGATCACTCTGGGGCCAACGTCCTGACTTTC. Its translation: CASSPRGQDHSGANVLTF. The full variable domain, in which reference TRBV5-1 and TRBJ2-6 provide the parts outside the CDR3, is KAGVTQTPRYLIKTRGQQVTLSCSPISGHRSVSWYQQTPGQGLQFLFEYFSETQRNKGNFPGRFSGRQFSNSRSEMNVSTLELGDSALYLCASSPRGQDHSGANVLTFGAGSRLTVL.

The CDR3 sequence is CASNRGRAEEKLFF. In DNA, the CDR3 is TGTGCCAGCAATCGAGGCAGGGCAGAAGAAAAACTGTTTTTT. This chain connects TRBV6-5 to TRBJ1-4; the D gene is possibly TRBD1 (5 bases). V gave up 7 bases and J gave up 8 bases, with 17 bases separating them. Per the germline V gene, CDR1 is MNHEY and CDR2 is SVGAGI. The length of the CDR3 is 14 residues.

V and J are TRBV28 and TRBJ2-3; 15 bases match TRBD2. The CDR3 has 18 amino acids. The ends lost 6 bases at V and 0 bases at J; junction bases unmatched: 7. The V gene's germline CDR1 is MDHEN and CDR2 SYDVKM. The CDR3 nucleotides are TGTGCCAGCAGCCGCGGGACTAGCGGGGGGTTTAGCACAGATACGCAGTATTTT. It specifies CASSRGTSGGFSTDTQYF.

The V call is TRBV10-3, the J call TRBJ1-5; no firm D call. Trimming removed 0 bases at V and 9 bases at J, with 12 bases between. The CDR3 is 14 amino acids. Germline V gene lookup returns CDR1 ENHRY and CDR2 SYGVKD. The CDR3 sequence: CAISESGYRGPQHF. Written as DNA, the CDR3 is TGTGCCATCAGTGAGTCCGGGTATCGCGGGCCCCAGCATTTT.

CDR3 region: CASSDRGQGANQPQHF. CDR3 DNA: TGTGCCAGCAGTGATAGGGGACAGGGGGCGAATCAGCCCCAGCATTTT. The rearrangement joins TRBV6-1 to TRBJ1-5; 12 bases align to TRBD1. V was pared by 3 bases and J by 4 bases, with 4 bases of the junction left unmatched. Germline V gene sequence: CDR1 MNHNS, CDR2 SASEGT. This CDR3 is 16 amino acids long.

Concerning this clone: In the same sample, other DNA sequences code for this CDR3. V gene TRBV7-9 combines with J gene TRBJ1-4; no clear D. The CDR3 contains 15 residues. Trimming left V 0 bases short and J 8 bases short, with 13 bases between. Germline assignment: CDR1 SEHNR and CDR2 FQNEAQ (reference sequence). CDR3 sequence (DNA): TGTGCCAGCAGCTTAGCGCTTGGAGGAGGAGAAAAACTGTTTTTT. This codes for CASSLALGGGEKLFF.

This clone appeared a single time. The chain combines TRBV4-3 with TRBJ2-2, with TRBD2 as a possible D gene (5 bases). Trimming left V 1 base short and J 4 bases short, with 10 bases between. CDR1 LGHNA and CDR2 YSLEER come from the germline V gene. This CDR3 spans 15 amino acids. This chain's CDR3 is CASSQVRRGTGELFF. In DNA, the CDR3 is TGCGCCAGCAGCCAAGTACGTCGGGGCACCGGGGAGCTGTTTTTT.

The chain has TRBV10-3 and TRBJ2-7, with a possible D match to TRBD1 (6 bases). V was shortened by 0 bases and J by 6 bases, with 18 bases between the two germline ends. The CDR3 loop spans 16 amino acids. Germline CDR1 and CDR2: ENHRY and SYGVKD. CDR3 in DNA: TGTGCCATCAGTGAGTCGTGGGGGCGGTTTTCAGCCGAGCAGTACTTC. Its protein is CAISESWGRFSAEQYF.

The chain is built from TRBV28 and TRBJ1-5, with 9 bases identical to TRBD1. CDR1 is MDHEN, CDR2 SYDVKM, per germline. Losses at the gene ends were 4 bases for V and 0 bases for J; bases not matched to a gene: 4. CDR3 length: 16 residues. The CDR3 reads CASSSGTGNSNQPQHF. In DNA form, the CDR3 reads TGTGCCAGCAGTTCCGGGACAGGGAATAGCAATCAGCCCCAGCATTTT.